This is a list of T cell receptor beta chains from one sample in a study of blood T cell repertoires in COVID-19. Generated by immunoSEQ multiplex PCR, the TCRdb table keeps only in-frame clones and is missing some. The data show 150,000 to 160,000 clones, approximately 83% seen once. The sample was peripheral blood. The source is a woman aged 60-75 years with acute or convalescent COVID-19. CDR3s include the opening cysteine and the closing phenylalanine or tryptophan. The order of the fields is CDR3 DNA, CDR3 protein, V gene, clone size, D gene, J gene. The D gene is left open where the match is weak. A row's size may be missing; if present it is once, few, many or a size class.

TGTGCCAGCAGCTTAGGTGTAGCGTTACTGAACACTGAAGCTTTCTTT	CASSLGVALLNTEAFF	TRBV7-2	.	.	TRBJ1-1
TGCGCCAGCAGCCAAGATCTGGCGGGGGTTTCCAATGAGCAGTTCTTC	CASSQDLAGVSNEQFF	TRBV4-1	.	TRBD2	TRBJ2-1
TGTGCCAGCAGCTTTGGGGGGACAGCTTTTCAGCCCCAGCATTTT	CASSFGGTAFQPQHF	TRBV28	once	TRBD1	TRBJ1-5
TGCGCCAGCAGTGAGTCCGAGTCCCGTAGCGGGGTAAACAATGAGCAGTTCTTC	CASSESESRSGVNNEQFF	TRBV10-1	once	TRBD2	TRBJ2-1
TGTGCCAGCAGCTTAACGAAGGGAAGGGGCATGTACAATGAGCAGTTCTTC	CASSLTKGRGMYNEQFF	TRBV7-8	once	.	TRBJ2-1
TGTGCCAGCAGCGGGACAGGGACAGAGTACGAGCAGTACTTC	CASSGTGTEYEQYF	TRBV6-5	.	TRBD1	TRBJ2-7
TGTGCCTGGACTGAGGCTGGGGCCAACGTCCTGACTTTC	CAWTEAGANVLTF	TRBV30	.	.	TRBJ2-6
TGTGCCTGGAGTGTAGGGGGACATTGGAGCAATCAGCCCCAGCATTTT	CAWSVGGHWSNQPQHF	TRBV30	.	.	TRBJ1-5
TGTGCCAGCAGCTCTCCGGGACTAGCGGGGGGCCCCTCGGCCCAGTACTTC	CASSSPGLAGGPSAQYF	TRBV7-9	once	TRBD2	TRBJ2-5
TGTGCCAGCAGTGAAGCCGGGGGGGTTGAAAAACTGTTTTTT	CASSEAGGVEKLFF	TRBV6-1	.	.	TRBJ1-4
TGTGCCAGCACGGGACTGATCAACTATGGCTACACCTTC	CASTGLINYGYTF	TRBV9	.	.	TRBJ1-2
TGTGCCAGCAGTCTAGGACGACCAGGGGCTTTCTTT	CASSLGRPGAFF	TRBV12-3/TRBV12-4	.	.	TRBJ1-1
TGTGCCAGCAACCCGGGACAGGGTTTCCGGGAGCTGTTTTTT	CASNPGQGFRELFF	TRBV28	.	TRBD1	TRBJ2-2
TGTGCCAGCAGCCGACAGACAGGGCCGACAAATGAAGCTTTCTTT	CASSRQTGPTNEAFF	TRBV14	.	TRBD1	TRBJ1-1
TGTGCCAGCGCTACCATTTCCGGGGCGGGGGGGACTGAAGCTTTCTTT	CASATISGAGGTEAFF	TRBV18	once	.	TRBJ1-1
TGTGCCAGCAGCCAGGCAATTATGACAGGGTCCCCCTACGAGCAGTACTTC	CASSQAIMTGSPYEQYF	TRBV3-1/TRBV3-2	once	TRBD1	TRBJ2-7
TGTGCCAGCAGCCACCGAGACAGGATCCCTTATGGCTACACCTTC	CASSHRDRIPYGYTF	TRBV7-9	.	.	TRBJ1-2
TGTGCCAGCAGCGTAGTTAGCGGGAGACAAGAGACCCAGTACTTC	CASSVVSGRQETQYF	TRBV9	.	TRBD2	TRBJ2-5
TGTGCCAGCAGCCGGGGACAGGGGAACACTGAAGCTTTCTTT	CASSRGQGNTEAFF	TRBV5-6	.	TRBD1	TRBJ1-1
TGTGCCAGCAGTGAAGTGTGGAGGGGCACTGAAGCTTTCTTT	CASSEVWRGTEAFF	TRBV6-1	.	.	TRBJ1-1
TGTGCCAGCAGCTTAGCGCGGGGGAGCTCCGGGGAGCTGTTTTTT	CASSLARGSSGELFF	TRBV7-6	.	TRBD2	TRBJ2-2
TGTGCCAGCAGTTATGGAGCGGGGGACTACAATGAGCAGTTCTTC	CASSYGAGDYNEQFF	TRBV6-5	.	TRBD2	TRBJ2-1
TGCGCCAGCAGCCAAGATCTCGTGGGGGGGCCCTACAATGAGCAGTTCTTC	CASSQDLVGGPYNEQFF	TRBV4-1	few	.	TRBJ2-1